The 2 T cell receptor beta chains below all came from one sample that was sequenced in a study of blood T cell repertoires in COVID-19. The repertoire was sequenced with immunoSEQ multiplex PCR; TCRdb's copy has only in-frame clones and lacks some. The table records just over 350,000 clones, 75% to 90% of them present only once. Specimen: peripheral blood. These receptors originate from a woman aged 60-70 years with COVID-19, enrolled during active disease.

The rearrangement links TRBV5-1 to TRBJ1-2, with TRBD1 matching 7 bases. The germline V gene encodes CDR1 SGHRS and CDR2 YFSETQ. V shed 5 bases and J 4 bases; nucleotides not matched to a gene: 11. The CDR3 is 15 residues long. CDR3 DNA: TGCGCCAGCAGGCCCTCTGGGACAGTTAGCTATGGCTACACCTTC. It specifies CASRPSGTVSYGYTF.

This clone was detected only once. The rearrangement uses TRBV19 and TRBJ1-3; the D gene is possibly TRBD1 (5 bases). Per the germline V gene, CDR1 is LNHDA and CDR2 is SQIVND (reference sequence). The CDR3 extends over 18 amino acids. V was pared by 7 bases and J by 4 bases, with 26 bases between. The CDR3 sequence is CASTDPAGGSIKGNTIYF. DNA of the CDR3: TGTGCCAGTACCGACCCCGCGGGGGGGAGCATCAAGGGAAACACCATATATTTT.